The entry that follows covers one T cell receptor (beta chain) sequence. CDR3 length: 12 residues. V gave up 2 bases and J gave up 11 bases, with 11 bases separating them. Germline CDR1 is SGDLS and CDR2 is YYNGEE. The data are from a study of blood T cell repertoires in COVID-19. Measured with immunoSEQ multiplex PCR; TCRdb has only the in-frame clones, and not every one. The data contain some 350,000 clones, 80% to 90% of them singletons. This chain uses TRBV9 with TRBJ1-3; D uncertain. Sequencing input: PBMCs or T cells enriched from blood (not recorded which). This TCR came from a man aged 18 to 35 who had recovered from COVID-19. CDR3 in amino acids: CASSVGSQAIYF. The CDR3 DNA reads TGTGCCAGCAGCGTGGGCTCCCAGGCCATATATTTT.